The 18 T cell receptor beta chains below all came from one sample that was sequenced in a study of siplizumab effects on memory and regulatory T cells. TCRdb keeps only in-frame clones here, not all; method: immunoSEQ multiplex PCR. Here the sample spans 94,000 or so clones, roughly 95% being singletons. Material: naive CD4+ T cells sorted from blood. The receptors here all came from a human donor in good health.

This chain links TRBV27 with TRBJ1-2; D is possibly TRBD1 (5 bases). V was clipped by 5 bases and J by 3 bases, with 13 bases between them. The CDR3 is made up of 14 amino acids. Germline V gene data show CDR1 as MNHEY and CDR2 as SMNVEV (reference sequence). The CDR3 DNA sequence: TGTGCCAGCAGTGCCCGAAGGGGTTACTATGGCTACACCTTC. Protein product: CASSARRGYYGYTF.

The CDR3 nucleotides read TGTGCCAGCAGTTACGGGCGTGAAAAACTGTTTTTT. Translation: CASSYGREKLFF. The chain has TRBV6-5 and TRBJ1-4; D remains unclear. The V gene's germline CDR1 is MNHEY and CDR2 SVGAGI. Between the trimmed V and J ends, which lost 2 bases and 7 bases, there was a span of 5 bases. The CDR3 sequence is 12 residues long.

The V and J genes are TRBV2 and TRBJ1-1; 8 bases are shared with TRBD1. CDR1 is SNHLY, CDR2 FYNNEI, per germline. V lost 6 bases and J lost 4; bases outside the gene matches: 7. The CDR3 loop spans 14 amino acids. This chain's CDR3 is CASRPTTGGTEAFF. CDR3 sequence (DNA): TGTGCCAGCAGGCCTACTACAGGGGGCACTGAAGCTTTCTTT.

The rearrangement uses TRBV2 and TRBJ2-7; TRBD1 agrees at 8 bases. CDR3 length: 16 residues. Germline loops: CDR1 SNHLY, CDR2 FYNNEI. With 6 bases clipped from V and 8 bases from J, the junction kept 18 bases outside the gene matches. The CDR3 DNA follows: TGTGCCAGCAGGGGCCATCCGGACAGGGCTAAGAGGAAGCAGTACTTC. This codes for CASRGHPDRAKRKQYF. Supplemented by reference TRBV2 and TRBJ2-7, the full variable domain reads EPEVTQTPSHQVTQMGQEVILRCVPISNHLYFYWYRQILGQKVEFLVSFYNNEISEKSEIFDDQFSVERPDGSNFTLKIRSTKLEDSAMYFCASRGHPDRAKRKQYFGPGTRLTVT.

The table lists this clone with a count of one. This chain joins TRBV6-4 and TRBJ2-3; the D gene is possibly TRBD1 (5 bases). CDR1 and CDR2 from the germline V gene are MRHNA and SNTAGT. Trimming stripped 2 bases from V and 3 bases from J, with 6 bases between. The CDR3 sequence is 13 residues long. CDR3 in DNA: TGTGCCAGCAGTGACCAGGGAACAGATACGCAGTATTTT. This gives the protein CASSDQGTDTQYF.

This clone was observed a single time. The chain uses TRBV7-3 and TRBJ2-3; 10 bases agree with TRBD1. The junction had 1 base not matched to a gene; V was cut back by 4 bases and J by 3 bases. Germline V CDR1 and CDR2: SGHTA, FQGTGA. The CDR3 is 14 amino acids. CDR3 nucleotide sequence: TGTGCCAGCAGCTGGGGACAGGGGACAGATACGCAGTATTTT. Translating it yields CASSWGQGTDTQYF. The entire variable domain, with the rest obtained from reference TRBV7-3 and TRBJ2-3, is as follows: GAGVSQTPSNKVTEKGKYVELRCDPISGHTALYWYRQSLGQGPEFLIYFQGTGAADDSGLPNDRFFAVRPEGSVSTLKIQRTERGDSAVYLCASSWGQGTDTQYFGPGTRLTVL.

The chain is built from TRBV7-9 and TRBJ2-7, with TRBD2 matching over 11 bases. The junction had 5 bases not matched to a gene; V was cut back by 1 base and J by 3 bases. Per germline, CDR1 SEHNR and CDR2 FQNEAQ (reference sequence). CDR3 length: 16 amino acids. The CDR3 sequence: CASSLGASGGLYEQYF. The CDR3 bases are TGTGCCAGCAGCTTAGGGGCTAGCGGGGGGCTCTACGAGCAGTACTTC.

The J gene is TRBJ2-7, the V gene TRBV2; the D gene could be TRBD1 or TRBD2 (5 bases each). The germline V and J ends were trimmed by 7 bases and 2 bases, with 15 bases remaining between them. CDR3 length: 14 amino acids. In germline, CDR1 is SNHLY, CDR2 FYNNEI. CDR3 coding DNA: TGTGCCAGCACCGCTGGGACGGTACCCTACGAGCAGTACTTC. Translated, it gives CASTAGTVPYEQYF. Full variable domain (rest looked up from reference TRBV2 and TRBJ2-7): EPEVTQTPSHQVTQMGQEVILRCVPISNHLYFYWYRQILGQKVEFLVSFYNNEISEKSEIFDDQFSVERPDGSNFTLKIRSTKLEDSAMYFCASTAGTVPYEQYFGPGTRLTVT.

The chain couples TRBV5-6 to TRBJ1-2; 7 nucleotides agree with TRBD1. The germline V gene encodes CDR1 SGHDT and CDR2 YYEEEE. The CDR3 contains 14 residues. The J segment lost 4 bases and the V segment lost 4 bases, leaving 7 bases of the junction unmatched. The DNA for the CDR3 is TGTGCCAGCAGCCCAGGGGGAATTGGCTATGGCTACACCTTC. It specifies CASSPGGIGYGYTF.

The gene calls are TRBV28 and TRBJ1-5, with D maybe TRBD1 (5 bases). The CDR3 spans 17 residues. V was shortened by 8 bases and J by 0 bases, with 20 bases between the two germline ends. Germline V CDR1 and CDR2: MDHEN, SYDVKM. The CDR3 region has the DNA TGTGCCAGCCGGTCGGGGGGACCGCCATATAGCAATCAGCCCCAGCATTTT. Its protein product is CASRSGGPPYSNQPQHF.

The CDR3, as DNA: TGTGCCAGTAGTATAGTGGGACAGGGGGCGGCTGAAGCTTTCTTT. Encoded protein: CASSIVGQGAAEAFF. V and J are TRBV19 and TRBJ1-1; 12 bases line up with TRBD1. The junction had 3 bases not matched to a gene; V was cut back by 1 base and J by 6 bases. Germline-derived CDR1 and CDR2 are LNHDA and SQIVND (reference sequence). The CDR3 covers 15 residues.

The chain combines TRBV7-2 with TRBJ2-2; 10 bases agree with TRBD2. Germline V lookup: CDR1 SGHTA, CDR2 FQGNSA. V trimming: 5 bases; J trimming: 4 bases; junction bases outside the gene matches: 7. The CDR3 loop spans 16 amino acids. The chain's CDR3 is CASSTLLAGSTGELFF. The CDR3 bases are TGTGCCAGCAGCACCCTACTAGCGGGGAGCACCGGGGAGCTGTTTTTT.

With respect to this clone: The same CDR3 also results from other DNA sequences found in this sample. The V call is TRBV5-1, the J call TRBJ2-5; 8 bases line up with TRBD1. The CDR3 extends over 14 amino acids. Losses at the gene ends were 4 bases for V and 2 bases for J; bases not matched to a gene: 4. In germline, CDR1 is SGHRS, CDR2 YFSETQ. CDR3 amino acids: CASSLTGVQETQYF. Written as DNA, the CDR3 is TGCGCCAGCAGCCTGACAGGGGTTCAAGAGACCCAGTACTTC.

The V call is TRBV5-1, the J call TRBJ2-3; 8 bases align to TRBD1. CDR1 is SGHRS and CDR2 is YFSETQ in the germline V gene. The V segment lost 7 bases and the J segment 9 bases; nucleotides outside the gene matches: 7. This CDR3 has 12 residues. CDR3 DNA: TGCGCCAGCGGGGGACAGGCGGGGACGCAGTATTTT. Its protein is CASGGQAGTQYF.

Only one count was recorded for this clone. V is TRBV7-3 and J is TRBJ2-3; weak D call: TRBD2 (6 bases). CDR3 length: 15 residues. Germline V gene sequence: CDR1 SGHTA, CDR2 FQGTGA. With 5 bases removed from V and 2 bases from J, the gap between germline ends came to 14 bases. CDR3 DNA sequence: TGTGCCAGCAGCATTTTGGGGGGATCCACAGATACGCAGTATTTT. Amino acids: CASSILGGSTDTQYF. The full variable domain, its missing parts supplied by reference TRBV7-3 and TRBJ2-3, is GAGVSQTPSNKVTEKGKYVELRCDPISGHTALYWYRQSLGQGPEFLIYFQGTGAADDSGLPNDRFFAVRPEGSVSTLKIQRTERGDSAVYLCASSILGGSTDTQYFGPGTRLTVL.

This clone was found once. The chain is built from TRBV20-1 and TRBJ1-1; unclear D gene. V shed 6 bases and J shed 7 bases, with 12 bases lying between them. The CDR3 consists of 11 residues. Germline CDR1 DFQATT, CDR2 SNEGSKA (reference sequence). As DNA, the CDR3 is TGCAGTGCCCACCGACGGTATGAAGCTTTCTTT. Protein: CSAHRRYEAFF.

V is TRBV6-6 and J is TRBJ1-6; no firm D call. Germline V gene data show CDR1 as MNHNY and CDR2 as SVGAGI (reference sequence). CDR3 size: 13 residues. V lost 6 bases, J lost 6 bases, and 9 bases lay in between. The CDR3 is CASRTFVNSPLHF. The CDR3 nucleotides are TGTGCCAGCAGGACTTTTGTTAATTCACCCCTCCACTTT.

The gene calls are TRBV6-4 and TRBJ2-3; 9 nucleotides match TRBD2. The CDR3 extends over 14 amino acids. The germline V gene has CDR1 MRHNA and CDR2 SNTAGT. With V trimmed by 2 bases and J by 3 bases, 0 bases remained unmatched. The CDR3 region has the DNA TGTGCCAGCAGTGACGGACTAGCGACAGATACGCAGTATTTT. Encoded protein: CASSDGLATDTQYF.